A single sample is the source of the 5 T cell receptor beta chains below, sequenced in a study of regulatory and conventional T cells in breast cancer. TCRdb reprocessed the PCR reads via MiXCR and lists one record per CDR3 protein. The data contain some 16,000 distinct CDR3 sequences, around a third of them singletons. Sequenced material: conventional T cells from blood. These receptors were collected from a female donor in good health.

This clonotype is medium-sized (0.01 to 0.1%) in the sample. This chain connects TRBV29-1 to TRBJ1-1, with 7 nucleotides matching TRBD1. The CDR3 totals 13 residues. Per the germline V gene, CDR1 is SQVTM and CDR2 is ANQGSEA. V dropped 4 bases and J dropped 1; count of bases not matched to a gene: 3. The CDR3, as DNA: TGCAGCGTTGGAGGGACAGCGAACACTGAAGCTTTCTTT. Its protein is CSVGGTANTEAFF.

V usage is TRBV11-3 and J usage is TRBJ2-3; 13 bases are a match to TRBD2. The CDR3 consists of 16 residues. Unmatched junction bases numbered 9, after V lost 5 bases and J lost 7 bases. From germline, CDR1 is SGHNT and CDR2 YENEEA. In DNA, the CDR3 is TGTGCCAGCAGCGGACTAGCGGGAGTGAGTAGGTATACGCAGTATTTT. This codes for CASSGLAGVSRYTQYF.

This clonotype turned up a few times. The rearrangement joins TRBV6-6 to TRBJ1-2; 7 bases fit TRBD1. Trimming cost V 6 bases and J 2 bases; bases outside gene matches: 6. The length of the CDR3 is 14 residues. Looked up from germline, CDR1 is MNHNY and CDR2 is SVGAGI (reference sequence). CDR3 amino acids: CASRPGTENYGYTF. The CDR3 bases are TGTGCCAGCAGACCCGGGACAGAGAACTATGGCTACACCTTC.

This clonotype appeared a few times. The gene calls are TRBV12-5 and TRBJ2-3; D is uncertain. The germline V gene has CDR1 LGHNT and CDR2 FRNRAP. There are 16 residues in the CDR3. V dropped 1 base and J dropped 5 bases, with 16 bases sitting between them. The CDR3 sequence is CASGLGSGRIQDTQYF. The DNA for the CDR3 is TGTGCTAGTGGTTTGGGGTCTGGCAGGATTCAAGATACGCAGTATTTT.

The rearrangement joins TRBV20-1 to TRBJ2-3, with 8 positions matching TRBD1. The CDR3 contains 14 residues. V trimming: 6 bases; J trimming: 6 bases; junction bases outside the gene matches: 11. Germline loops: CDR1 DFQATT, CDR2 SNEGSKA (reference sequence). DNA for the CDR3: TGCAGTGCACATGACAGGGGTGGAGCGGATACGCAGTATTTT. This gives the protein CSAHDRGGADTQYF.